Listed below are T cell receptor beta chains from one sample, sequenced in a study of T cells in severe cutaneous drug reactions. TCRdb reworked the multiplex PCR reads into one entry per CDR3 protein, no DNA. Recorded here are under 5,000 distinct CDR3 sequences; the top ten clones represent more than 75%. The sequenced material came from PBMCs. These receptors were taken from a human donor with Stevens-Johnson syndrome, a severe cutaneous drug reaction. Both conserved end residues are part of each CDR3. Fields, in order: CDR3 protein, J gene, V gene, clone size. Some rows mark clone size as missing; the rest say once, few, many or name a class of expanded clone.

CDR3: CASSQNSGATETQYF; J: TRBJ2-5; V: TRBV11-2; size: -
CDR3: CASSIDREEQFF; J: TRBJ2-1; V: TRBV19; size: -
CDR3: CSASPGLATHEQYF; J: TRBJ2-7; V: TRBV20-1; size: -
CDR3: CASSYRVVSDTQYF; J: TRBJ2-3; V: TRBV6-5; size: -
CDR3: CASSLGGGIDTQYF; J: TRBJ2-3; V: TRBV7-3; size: -
CDR3: CASSLTAGTPDQPQHF; J: TRBJ1-5; V: TRBV4-1; size: -
CDR3: CASSFQDGQKLFF; J: TRBJ1-4; V: TRBV7-9; size: -
CDR3: CASSLARAYNEQFF; J: TRBJ2-1; V: TRBV5-6; size: -
CDR3: CASSSGGRAYEQYF; J: TRBJ2-7; V: TRBV27; size: -
CDR3: CASSQDSGVREGTEAFF; J: TRBJ1-1; V: TRBV4-1; size: -
CDR3: CASSSGGPVTEAFF; J: TRBJ1-1; V: TRBV5-1; size: -
CDR3: CASSPQGSYEQYF; J: TRBJ2-7; V: TRBV27; size: -
CDR3: CASSRYTDTQYF; J: TRBJ2-3; V: TRBV6-1; size: medium-sized
CDR3: CASSLSRGTVYEQYF; J: TRBJ2-7; V: TRBV28; size: -
CDR3: CAVTGTVNYGYTF; J: TRBJ1-2; V: TRBV28; size: -
CDR3: CASSQEPTGGTDTQYF; J: TRBJ2-3; V: TRBV4-1; size: -
CDR3: CASSETSGRGLDEQFF; J: TRBJ2-1; V: TRBV6-4; size: -
CDR3: CASSGQVSDTQYF; J: TRBJ2-3; V: TRBV5-1; size: -
CDR3: CASALGLSSYEQYF; J: TRBJ2-7; V: TRBV7-2; size: -
CDR3: CSEGQGQRNEQFF; J: TRBJ2-1; V: TRBV29-1; size: -
CDR3: CASSRMIYEQFF; J: TRBJ2-1; V: TRBV3-1; size: -
CDR3: CSVGQLNYGYTF; J: TRBJ1-2; V: TRBV29-1; size: medium-sized
CDR3: CSARDTRLAPNEQFF; J: TRBJ2-1; V: TRBV20-1; size: -
CDR3: CASSRDRGTEAFF; J: TRBJ1-1; V: TRBV9; size: -
CDR3: CSADRGGSTDTQYF; J: TRBJ2-3; V: TRBV20-1; size: -
CDR3: CASSPPLKTQYF; J: TRBJ2-5; V: TRBV28; size: -
CDR3: CSVQKRTDGYTF; J: TRBJ1-2; V: TRBV29-1; size: -